These T cell receptor beta chains were read from a single sample in a study of post-analysis software for immune sequencing data. TCRdb re-called the PCR reads through MiXCR, storing one row per CDR3 protein. The top ten clones hold over 10% of a sample with some 370,000 distinct CDR3 sequences, roughly 35% of them seen once. What was sequenced was blood. The receptors originated from a girl under 18 with multiple sclerosis. Both conserved end residues are part of each CDR3. Each record gives: D gene, V gene, J gene, clone size, CDR3 protein, CDR3 DNA. A D gene is named only where the DNA matches it firmly. Clone sizes are given selectively: once, few, many, or a class where the clone is expanded.

>TRBD2|TRBV27|TRBJ2-5|.
CASSLTGLAGAFQETQYF
TGTGCCAGCAGTTTAACTGGGCTAGCGGGGGCGTTCCAAGAGACCCAGTACTTC
>.|TRBV4-3|TRBJ1-4|few
CASSPQGYGEKLFF
TGCGCCAGCAGCCCGCAGGGATATGGGGAAAAACTGTTTTTT
>.|TRBV7-3|TRBJ2-5|few
CASSWGAQETQYF
TGTGCCAGCAGCTGGGGAGCGCAAGAGACCCAGTACTTC
>.|TRBV5-1|TRBJ1-2|.
CASSLEQIGGYTF
TGCGCCAGCAGCTTGGAACAGATTGGAGGCTACACCTTC
>TRBD1|TRBV12-3/TRBV12-4|TRBJ1-1|.
CASSFQGAPRAFF
TGTGCCAGCAGTTTCCAGGGGGCGCCCAGGGCTTTCTTT
>.|TRBV6-5|TRBJ1-2|.
CAGSYSWGDGYTF
TGTGCCGGCAGCTACTCGTGGGGCGATGGCTACACCTTC
>.|TRBV7-8|TRBJ1-2|.
CASSLEGFGYGYTF
TGTGCCAGCAGCTTAGAAGGGTTCGGCTATGGCTACACCTTC
>.|TRBV28|TRBJ2-7|.
CASSRQIYEQYF
TGTGCCAGCAGTAGGCAAATCTACGAGCAGTACTTC
>.|TRBV19|TRBJ1-2|.
CASHNPGTRGDGYTF
TGTGCCAGCCACAACCCCGGGACAAGGGGGGATGGCTACACCTTC
>.|TRBV12-3/TRBV12-4|TRBJ1-4|few
CASSLFSGPNEKLFF
TGTGCCAGCAGTTTATTTTCGGGTCCTAATGAAAAACTGTTTTTT
>TRBD1|TRBV20-1|TRBJ2-2|few
CSTRGQGWELFF
TGCAGTACTAGAGGACAGGGATGGGAGTTGTTTTTT
>TRBD2|TRBV11-2|TRBJ2-1|few
CASSSRTSGELEQFF
TGTGCCAGCAGCTCTCGGACTAGCGGGGAATTAGAGCAGTTCTTC
>.|TRBV27|TRBJ1-5|.
CASSPARGSQPQHF
TGTGCCAGCAGCCCCGCCAGGGGCTCTCAGCCCCAGCATTTT
>.|TRBV7-2|TRBJ2-1|.
CASSPGWGPYNEQFF
TGTGCCAGCAGCCCCGGGTGGGGCCCTTACAATGAGCAGTTCTTC
>TRBD1|TRBV6-1|TRBJ2-6|.
CASSPVQGGPGANVLTF
TGTGCCAGCAGTCCCGTACAGGGGGGCCCTGGGGCCAACGTCCTGACTTTC
>TRBD1|TRBV6-5|TRBJ1-1|.
CASSSYRGPNTEAFF
TGTGCCAGCAGTTCATACAGGGGGCCGAACACTGAAGCTTTCTTT
>TRBD1|TRBV9|TRBJ1-2|few
CASSARQGSYGYTF
TGTGCCAGCAGCGCTCGACAGGGGTCCTATGGCTACACCTTC
>.|TRBV6-5|TRBJ1-3|.
CASSRDPISGNTIYF
TGTGCCAGCAGTCGGGACCCGATCTCTGGAAACACCATATATTTT
>.|TRBV29-1|TRBJ2-7|many
CSVVNLGSYEQYF
TGCAGCGTTGTTAATCTTGGATCCTACGAGCAGTACTTC
>.|TRBV6-5|TRBJ1-5|.
CASSYSGMEDQPQHF
TGTGCCAGCAGTTACAGTGGCATGGAGGATCAGCCCCAGCATTTT
>.|TRBV10-3|TRBJ2-3|.
CAISESRDAQYF
TGTGCCATCAGTGAGTCCAGAGATGCGCAGTATTTT
>.|TRBV20-1|TRBJ1-2|many
CSARGSLKEPSNYGYTF
TGCAGTGCTAGGGGGAGCCTCAAGGAGCCTTCTAACTATGGCTACACCTTC
>.|TRBV6-4|TRBJ1-5|.
CASSRDIGNQPQHF
TGTGCCAGCAGCCGGGACATAGGGAATCAGCCCCAGCATTTT
>.|TRBV7-2|TRBJ2-7|once
CTSSSDRTYEQYF
TGTACCAGCAGCTCTGACAGAACCTACGAGCAGTACTTC
>.|TRBV2|TRBJ1-1|few
CASSTGNVFAEAFF
TGTGCCAGCAGCACAGGGAACGTGTTTGCTGAAGCTTTCTTT
>.|TRBV5-1|TRBJ1-6|few
CASSLQDSSLGPLHF
TGCGCCAGCAGCTTACAGGACAGCTCCCTTGGACCCCTCCACTTT
>.|TRBV29-1|TRBJ2-7|few
CSVEEGARETYEQYF
TGCAGCGTTGAAGAGGGCGCCAGGGAAACCTACGAGCAGTACTTC
>.|TRBV5-1|TRBJ2-5|few
CASTLALGEETQYF
TGCGCCAGCACACTGGCGTTGGGGGAAGAGACCCAGTACTTC
>.|TRBV6-1|TRBJ1-2|.
CASSEVWRNYGYTF
TGTGCCAGCAGTGAAGTTTGGCGAAACTATGGCTACACCTTC
>.|TRBV4-3|TRBJ1-4|.
CASSQVDGTTNEKLFF
TGCGCCAGCAGCCAGGTTGACGGTACAACTAATGAAAAACTGTTTTTT
>.|TRBV7-7|TRBJ2-1|.
CASSLGREGPPFF
TGTGCTAGCAGCTTAGGGCGTGAGGGACCTCCCTTCTTC
>.|TRBV5-1|TRBJ1-5|.
CASSLADENQPQHF
TGCGCCAGCAGCTTGGCCGATGAGAATCAGCCCCAGCATTTT
>.|TRBV29-1|TRBJ2-5|few
CSASRGLRETQYF
TGCAGCGCCTCCCGGGGTTTACGGGAGACCCAGTACTTC